The entry below describes one T cell receptor (beta chain). This specimen belongs to a study of technical replicates of blood from several donors. TCRdb's table, derived via immunoSEQ multiplex PCR, lists solely in-frame clones and lacks some. Counted here are about 79,000 clones, about 91% occurring once; the ten biggest clones make up under 0.5%. From germline, CDR1 is SGHDT and CDR2 YYEEEE. The CDR3 spans 15 residues. V lost 6 bases, J lost 0 bases, and 15 bases lay in between. This sequence originates from a human donor in good health. Some clones in this sample may be carry-over from other donors' samples. The material sequenced was T cells isolated from PBMCs. This chain links TRBV5-6 with TRBJ1-2; a possible D gene is TRBD1 (6 bases). The CDR3 region has the DNA TGTGCCAGCACCAACAGGGTTCAGGCTAACTATGGCTACACCTTC. Its translation is CASTNRVQANYGYTF.